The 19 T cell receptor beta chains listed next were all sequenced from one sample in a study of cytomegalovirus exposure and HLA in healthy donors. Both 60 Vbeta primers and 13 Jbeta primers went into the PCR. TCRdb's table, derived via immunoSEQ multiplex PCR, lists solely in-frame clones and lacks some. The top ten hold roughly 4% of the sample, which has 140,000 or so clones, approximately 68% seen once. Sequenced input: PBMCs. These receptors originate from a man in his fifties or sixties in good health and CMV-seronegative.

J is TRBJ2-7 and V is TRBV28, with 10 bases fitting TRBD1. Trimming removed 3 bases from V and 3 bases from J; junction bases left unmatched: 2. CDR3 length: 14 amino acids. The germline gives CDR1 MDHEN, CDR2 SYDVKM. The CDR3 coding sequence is TGTGCCAGCAGTTTTCGGGACAGGGGCTACGAGCAGTACTTC. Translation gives CASSFRDRGYEQYF.

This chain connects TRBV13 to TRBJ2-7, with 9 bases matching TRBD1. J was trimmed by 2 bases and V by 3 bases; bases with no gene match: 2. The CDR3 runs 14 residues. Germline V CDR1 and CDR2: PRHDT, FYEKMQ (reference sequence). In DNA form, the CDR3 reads TGTGCCAGCAGCTTGACAGGGGGGGCCTACGAGCAGTACTTC. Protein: CASSLTGGAYEQYF.

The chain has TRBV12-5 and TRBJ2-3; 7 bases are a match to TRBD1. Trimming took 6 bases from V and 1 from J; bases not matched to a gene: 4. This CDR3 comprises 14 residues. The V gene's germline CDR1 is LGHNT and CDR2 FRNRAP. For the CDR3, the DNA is TGTGCTAGTGGCGTAACAGGGGGCACAGATACGCAGTATTTT. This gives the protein CASGVTGGTDTQYF.

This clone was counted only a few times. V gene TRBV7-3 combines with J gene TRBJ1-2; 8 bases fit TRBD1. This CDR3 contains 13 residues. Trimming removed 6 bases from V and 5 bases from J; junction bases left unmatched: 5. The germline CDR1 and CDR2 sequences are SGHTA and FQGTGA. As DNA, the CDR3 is TGTGCCAGCAGTCCCACAGGGGGTTATGGCTACACCTTC. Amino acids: CASSPTGGYGYTF.

CDR3 residues: CASSFGPGGLAGDTQYF. CDR3 coding DNA: TGCGCCAGCAGCTTTGGCCCGGGGGGCTTGGCGGGAGATACGCAGTATTTT. The V gene is TRBV5-1, the J gene TRBJ2-3; tentative D call: TRBD2 (7 bases). Germline CDR1 reads SGHRS; CDR2 reads YFSETQ. The ends were cut back, 2 bases at V and 5 bases at J, with 21 bases in the middle. CDR3 length equals 17 residues.

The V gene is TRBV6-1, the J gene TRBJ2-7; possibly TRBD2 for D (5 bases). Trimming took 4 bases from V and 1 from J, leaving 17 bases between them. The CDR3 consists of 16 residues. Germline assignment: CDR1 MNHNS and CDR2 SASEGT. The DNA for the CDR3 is TGTGCCAGCAGTGCCCACTCAATAGCGCGGTCCTACGAGCAGTACTTC. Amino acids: CASSAHSIARSYEQYF.

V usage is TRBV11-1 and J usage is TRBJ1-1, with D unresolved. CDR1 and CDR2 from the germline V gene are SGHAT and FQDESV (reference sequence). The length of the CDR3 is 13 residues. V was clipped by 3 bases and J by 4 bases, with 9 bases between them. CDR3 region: CASSLRETTEAFF. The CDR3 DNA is TGTGCCAGCAGCTTGAGGGAGACCACTGAAGCTTTCTTT.

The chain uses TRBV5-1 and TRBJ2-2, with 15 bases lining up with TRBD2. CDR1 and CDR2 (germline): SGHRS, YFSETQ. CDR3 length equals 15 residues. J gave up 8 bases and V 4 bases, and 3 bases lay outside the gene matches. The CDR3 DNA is TGCGCCAGCAGCCCGGGACTAGCGGGAGGTGGGGAGCTGTTTTTT. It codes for CASSPGLAGGGELFF.

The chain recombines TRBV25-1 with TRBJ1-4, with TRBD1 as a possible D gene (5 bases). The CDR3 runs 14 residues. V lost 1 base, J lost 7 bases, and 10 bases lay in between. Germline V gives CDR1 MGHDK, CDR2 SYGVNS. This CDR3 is CASSEWGGIEKLFF. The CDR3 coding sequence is TGTGCCAGCAGTGAATGGGGGGGGATTGAAAAACTGTTTTTT.

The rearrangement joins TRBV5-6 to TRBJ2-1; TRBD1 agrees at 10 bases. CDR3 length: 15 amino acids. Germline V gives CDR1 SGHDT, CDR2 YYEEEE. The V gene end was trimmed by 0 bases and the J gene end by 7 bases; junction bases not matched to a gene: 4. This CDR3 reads CASSLAGTGENEQFF. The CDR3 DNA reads TGTGCCAGCAGCTTGGCCGGGACAGGGGAGAATGAGCAGTTCTTC.

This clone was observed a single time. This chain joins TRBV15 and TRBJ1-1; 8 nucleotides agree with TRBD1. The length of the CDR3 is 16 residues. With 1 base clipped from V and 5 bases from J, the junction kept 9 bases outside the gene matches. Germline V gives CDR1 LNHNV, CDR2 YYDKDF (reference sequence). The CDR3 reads CATSRGRGTGNTEAFF. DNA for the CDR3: TGTGCCACCAGCAGAGGAAGGGGGACAGGCAATACTGAAGCTTTCTTT.

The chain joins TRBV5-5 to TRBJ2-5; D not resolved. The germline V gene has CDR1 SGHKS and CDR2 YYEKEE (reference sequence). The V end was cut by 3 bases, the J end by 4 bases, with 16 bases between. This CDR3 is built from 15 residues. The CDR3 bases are TGTGCCAGCAGCTCCTCCAGACGCGAGGCAGAGACCCAGTACTTC. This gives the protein CASSSSRREAETQYF. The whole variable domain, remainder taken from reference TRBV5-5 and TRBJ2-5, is DAGVTQSPTHLIKTRGQQVTLRCSPISGHKSVSWYQQVLGQGPQFIFQYYEKEERGRGNFPDRFSARQFPNYSSELNVNALLLGDSALYLCASSSSRREAETQYFGPGTRLLVL.

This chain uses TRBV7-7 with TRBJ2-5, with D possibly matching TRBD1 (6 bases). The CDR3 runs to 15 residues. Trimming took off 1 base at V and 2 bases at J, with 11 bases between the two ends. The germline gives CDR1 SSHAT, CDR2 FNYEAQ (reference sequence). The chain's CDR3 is CASSLGLGAQETQYF. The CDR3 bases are TGTGCCAGCAGCTTAGGGCTGGGGGCTCAAGAGACCCAGTACTTC. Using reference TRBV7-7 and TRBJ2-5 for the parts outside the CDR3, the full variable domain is GAGVSQSPRYKVTKRGQDVTLRCDPISSHATLYWYQQALGQGPEFLTYFNYEAQPDKSGLPSDRFSAERPEGSISTLTIQRTEQRDSAMYRCASSLGLGAQETQYFGPGTRLLVL.

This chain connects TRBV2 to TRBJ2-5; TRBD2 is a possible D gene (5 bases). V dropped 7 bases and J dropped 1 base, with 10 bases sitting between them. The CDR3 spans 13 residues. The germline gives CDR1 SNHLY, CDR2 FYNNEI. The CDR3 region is CASTASRQETQYF. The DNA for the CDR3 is TGTGCCAGCACCGCTAGCCGCCAAGAGACCCAGTACTTC. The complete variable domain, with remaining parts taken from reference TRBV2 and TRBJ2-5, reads EPEVTQTPSHQVTQMGQEVILRCVPISNHLYFYWYRQILGQKVEFLVSFYNNEISEKSEIFDDQFSVERPDGSNFTLKIRSTKLEDSAMYFCASTASRQETQYFGPGTRLLVL.

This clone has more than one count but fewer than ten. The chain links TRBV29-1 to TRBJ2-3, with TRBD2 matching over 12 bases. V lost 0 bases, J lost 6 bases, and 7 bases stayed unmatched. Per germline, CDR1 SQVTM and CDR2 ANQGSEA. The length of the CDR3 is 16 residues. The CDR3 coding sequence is TGCAGCGTTGAAGAGGCTAGCGGGAGGGGATGGGATACGCAGTATTTT. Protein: CSVEEASGRGWDTQYF.

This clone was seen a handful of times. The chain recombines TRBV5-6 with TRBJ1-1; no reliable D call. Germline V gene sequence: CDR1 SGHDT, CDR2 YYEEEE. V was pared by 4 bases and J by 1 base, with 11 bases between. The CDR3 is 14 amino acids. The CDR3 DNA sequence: TGTGCCAGCAGCCACCGGGAGGGGAACACTGAAGCTTTCTTT. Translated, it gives CASSHREGNTEAFF. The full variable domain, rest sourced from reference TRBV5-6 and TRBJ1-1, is DAGVTQSPTHLIKTRGQQVTLRCSPKSGHDTVSWYQQALGQGPQFIFQYYEEEERQRGNFPDRFSGHQFPNYSSELNVNALLLGDSALYLCASSHREGNTEAFFGQGTRLTVV.

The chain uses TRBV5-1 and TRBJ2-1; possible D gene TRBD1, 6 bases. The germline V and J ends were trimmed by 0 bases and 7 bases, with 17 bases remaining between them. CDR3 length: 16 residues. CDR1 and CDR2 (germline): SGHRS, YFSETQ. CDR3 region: CASSLDGTPYGNEQFF. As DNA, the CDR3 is TGCGCCAGCAGCTTGGACGGGACACCCTACGGTAATGAGCAGTTCTTC.

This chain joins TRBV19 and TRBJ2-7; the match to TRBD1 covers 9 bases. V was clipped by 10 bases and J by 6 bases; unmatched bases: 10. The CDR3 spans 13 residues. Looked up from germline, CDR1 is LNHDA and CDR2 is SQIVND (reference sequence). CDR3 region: CATLPGQGGEQYF. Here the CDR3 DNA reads TGTGCCACTCTCCCGGGACAGGGAGGCGAGCAGTACTTC.

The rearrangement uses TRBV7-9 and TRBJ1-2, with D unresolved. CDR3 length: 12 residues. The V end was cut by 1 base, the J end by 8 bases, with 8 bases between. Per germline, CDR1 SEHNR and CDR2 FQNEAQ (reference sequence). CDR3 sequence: CASSLGREGYTF. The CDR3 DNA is TGTGCCAGCAGCTTAGGACGGGAAGGCTACACCTTC.